This T cell receptor (beta chain) derives from a study of blood T cell repertoires in COVID-19. Germline V gene sequence: CDR1 SGHRS, CDR2 YFSETQ. There are 13 residues in the CDR3. Trimming took 5 bases from V and 4 from J, leaving 10 bases between them. Using immunoSEQ multiplex PCR, the repertoire was profiled, and TCRdb retains in-frame clones only, with some absent. The sample has about 74,000 clones; around 90% are singletons. The rearrangement links TRBV5-1 to TRBJ2-1; D is undetermined. The TCR was taken from a woman aged 80 or over with acute or convalescent COVID-19. The source material was peripheral blood. This chain's CDR3 is CASRLQTYNEQFF. For the CDR3, the DNA is TGCGCCAGCAGGCTTCAGACTTACAATGAGCAGTTCTTC.